These 19 T cell receptor beta chains originate from one sample sequenced in a study of blood T cell repertoires in COVID-19. The assay was immunoSEQ multiplex PCR, and TCRdb's table has in-frame clones only and misses some. The sample contains 70,000 or so clones, about 89% of which appear only once. Input material: peripheral blood. These receptors all stem from a man in his 60s with acute or convalescent COVID-19.

V and J are TRBV20-1 and TRBJ2-5, with a possible D match to TRBD2 (5 bases). There are 15 residues in the CDR3. Germline CDR1 DFQATT, CDR2 SNEGSKA (reference sequence). V was pared by 3 bases and J by 0 bases, with 14 bases between. Written as DNA, the CDR3 is TGCAGTGCTAGTAGGCCAGGAGGATACCAAGAGACCCAGTACTTC. This sequence encodes CSASRPGGYQETQYF.

V and J are TRBV11-1 and TRBJ1-2, with a weak D call TRBD1 (5 bases). CDR1 and CDR2 (germline): SGHAT, FQDESV (reference sequence). V gave up 1 base and J gave up 2 bases, with 14 bases separating them. The CDR3 runs to 16 residues. The CDR3 bases are TGTGCCAGCAGCTTAGTAAGGGGCACATTAAACTATGGCTACACCTTC. Encoded protein: CASSLVRGTLNYGYTF.

This chain uses TRBV6-5 with TRBJ1-5; D is uncertain. This CDR3 region has 14 residues. Germline CDR1 is MNHEY and CDR2 is SVGAGI. The V and J ends lost 6 bases and 0 bases respectively, with 9 bases between them. CDR3 sequence reads: CASRGQNSNQPQHF. CDR3 DNA: TGTGCCAGCAGGGGCCAGAATAGCAATCAGCCCCAGCATTTT.

The V gene is TRBV6-5, the J gene TRBJ1-5, with 8 positions matching TRBD1. Germline V gene lookup returns CDR1 MNHEY and CDR2 SVGAGI. The CDR3 is made up of 13 amino acids. The V and J ends lost 8 bases and 5 bases, in that order; junction bases with no gene match: 5. CDR3 region: CASLQGVYQPQHF. CDR3 sequence (DNA): TGTGCCAGCTTACAGGGGGTTTATCAGCCCCAGCATTTT.

This chain joins TRBV6-6 and TRBJ2-7; perhaps TRBD2 as D (5 bases). The CDR3 sequence is 15 residues long. The V gene lost 0 bases and the J gene lost 6 bases, with 15 bases spanning the gap. Germline CDR1 is MNHNY and CDR2 is SVGAGI (reference sequence). CDR3 in DNA: TGTGCCAGCAGTTACTCTAGCGCACTTATTGGCGAGCAGTACTTC. It encodes CASSYSSALIGEQYF.

This chain links TRBV10-1 with TRBJ1-1; 9 bases fit TRBD1. The J segment lost 3 bases and the V segment lost 3 bases, leaving 8 bases of the junction unmatched. The V gene's germline CDR1 is WNHNN and CDR2 SYGVQD (reference sequence). This CDR3 region has 16 residues. CDR3 amino acids: CASSEAGTGSDTEAFF. In nucleotides, the CDR3 is TGCGCCAGCAGTGAAGCCGGGACAGGGTCGGACACTGAAGCTTTCTTT.

The chain links TRBV27 to TRBJ1-2, with D possibly TRBD1 on 5 matching bases. The V end was cut by 1 base, the J end by 8 bases, with 23 bases between. The V gene's germline CDR1 is MNHEY and CDR2 SMNVEV (reference sequence). The length of the CDR3 is 17 residues. In DNA, the CDR3 is TGTGCCAGCAGTTTATTAAACCCTCCAGGGAAATTAGGGGGCTACACCTTC. The encoded protein is CASSLLNPPGKLGGYTF.

CDR3 loop: CAWSPGTGLREKLFF. DNA for the CDR3: TGTGCCTGGAGTCCCGGGACAGGGCTACGTGAAAAACTGTTTTTT. The chain has TRBV30 and TRBJ1-4; 9 nucleotides match TRBD1. This CDR3 has 15 amino acids. Germline assignment: CDR1 GTSNPN and CDR2 SVGIG (reference sequence). The V gene end was trimmed by 2 bases and the J gene end by 7 bases; junction bases not matched to a gene: 8.

This chain links TRBV30 with TRBJ2-6; a possible D gene is TRBD2 (5 bases). Germline V CDR1 and CDR2: GTSNPN, SVGIG (reference sequence). The V gene lost 5 bases and the J gene lost 1 base, with 12 bases spanning the gap. The CDR3 length is 15 residues. The CDR3 DNA reads TGTGCCTGGGGCCCCCCGGGATCTGGGGCCAACGTCCTGACTTTC. Translation gives CAWGPPGSGANVLTF.

The V gene is TRBV2, the J gene TRBJ2-7, with 7 bases that match TRBD1. V was clipped by 3 bases and J by 4 bases; unmatched bases: 12. The length of the CDR3 is 16 residues. Germline loops: CDR1 SNHLY, CDR2 FYNNEI. Here the CDR3 DNA reads TGTGCCAGCAGTGACCCGCGCTGGGGACAGAGGTACGAGCAGTACTTC. Translation: CASSDPRWGQRYEQYF.

CDR3 sequence reads: CASSLRGWYGNEQFF. DNA for the CDR3: TGTGCCAGCAGCCTCCGAGGGTGGTATGGCAATGAGCAGTTCTTC. The chain recombines TRBV3-1 (or the pseudogene TRBV3-2) with TRBJ2-1; D is perhaps TRBD2 (5 bases). Per the germline V gene, CDR1 is LGHDT and CDR2 is YNNKEL (reference sequence). The ends were cut back, 4 bases at V and 6 bases at J, with 16 bases in the middle. The CDR3 spans 15 residues.

Only one count was recorded for this clone. This chain links TRBV9 with TRBJ2-2, with D maybe TRBD2 (6 bases). The CDR3 loop spans 13 amino acids. V was trimmed by 4 bases and J by 10 bases, leaving 14 bases between them. Germline CDR1 and CDR2: SGDLS and YYNGEE. This CDR3 is CASSSGVQVELFF. The CDR3 DNA reads as TGTGCCAGCAGCTCGGGAGTACAAGTGGAGCTGTTTTTT. The full variable domain, in which reference TRBV9 and TRBJ2-2 provide the parts outside the CDR3, is DSGVTQTPKHLITATGQRVTLRCSPRSGDLSVYWYQQSLDQGLQFLIQYYNGEERAKGNILERFSAQQFPDLHSELNLSSLELGDSALYFCASSSGVQVELFFGEGSRLTVL.

The CDR3 loop is CASSLQGTEKLFF. CDR3 DNA: TGTGCCAGCAGCCTTCAGGGCACGGAAAAACTGTTTTTT. The chain is built from TRBV5-4 and TRBJ1-4; TRBD1 is a possible D gene (5 bases). Trimming took off 4 bases at V and 8 bases at J, with 12 bases between the two ends. CDR1 and CDR2 (germline): SGHNT, YYREEE (reference sequence). The CDR3 runs to 13 residues.

J is TRBJ2-5 and V is TRBV18, with TRBD1 matching 7 bases. The ends lost 2 bases at V and 10 bases at J; junction bases unmatched: 7. This CDR3 has 13 amino acids. Germline assignment: CDR1 KGHSH and CDR2 LQKENI. CDR3 in DNA: TGTGCCAGCTCACCAAAGGACAGGATCGGCCAGTACTTC. It translates to CASSPKDRIGQYF.

The chain uses TRBV30 and TRBJ1-1, with D possibly being TRBD1 (5 bases). Trimming took off 5 bases at V and 0 bases at J, with 19 bases between the two ends. Germline lookup yields CDR1 GTSNPN and CDR2 SVGIG (reference sequence). This CDR3 has 16 amino acids. CDR3 in DNA: TGTGCCTGGGACCCTACGGTACCGGGGGTGAACACTGAAGCTTTCTTT. It is translated as CAWDPTVPGVNTEAFF.

This clone was picked up one time. V is TRBV7-3 and J is TRBJ2-5, with TRBD1 matching over 8 bases. There are 15 residues in the CDR3. V lost 5 bases and J lost 2; bases outside the gene matches: 7. CDR1 is SGHTA, CDR2 FQGTGA, per germline. Written as DNA, the CDR3 is TGTGCCAGCAGCCCCGACAGGGGTCTGCAAGAGACCCAGTACTTC. This sequence encodes CASSPDRGLQETQYF.

J is TRBJ2-5 and V is TRBV30; D may be TRBD1 (5 bases). Germline assignment: CDR1 GTSNPN and CDR2 SVGIG (reference sequence). V lost 0 bases and J lost 2, with 13 bases in between. The CDR3 contains 15 residues. The CDR3 bases are TGTGCCTGGAGTGTAATGGGGCCGATGCAAGAGACCCAGTACTTC. Translation: CAWSVMGPMQETQYF.

The rearrangement links TRBV29-1 to TRBJ1-1; 9 nucleotides agree with TRBD1. This CDR3 has 13 residues. Germline trimming cut 6 bases from V and 4 bases from J; bases unmatched to any gene: 6. Germline lookup yields CDR1 SQVTM and CDR2 ANQGSEA. The CDR3 DNA follows: TGCAGCGTGGGCGGACAGGGGAGCACTGAAGCTTTCTTT. Its translation: CSVGGQGSTEAFF. The entire variable domain, with the rest obtained from reference TRBV29-1 and TRBJ1-1, is as follows: SAVISQKPSRDICQRGTSLTIQCQVDSQVTMMFWYRQQPGQSLTLIATANQGSEATYESGFVIDKFPISRPNLTFSTLTVSNMSPEDSSIYLCSVGGQGSTEAFFGQGTRLTVV.

The CDR3 here is CAWSLQVLSDRRDSPLHF. CDR3 nucleotides: TGTGCCTGGAGTCTTCAAGTCCTTTCAGACAGGCGCGATTCACCCCTCCACTTT. V usage is TRBV30 and J usage is TRBJ1-6, with TRBD1 as a possible D gene (6 bases). There are 18 residues in the CDR3. Per the germline V gene, CDR1 is GTSNPN and CDR2 is SVGIG (reference sequence). With 2 bases removed from V and 8 bases from J, the gap between germline ends came to 25 bases.